This entry describes one TCR beta chain. With a much larger clone just one base away, this may be a read error. These data are taken from a study of T and B cells in COVID-19 patients. Across the whole study: Peripheral blood came from COVID-19 patients with active infection or after recovery. Critical illness requiring mechanical ventilation or extracorporeal membrane oxygenation affected about 60% of the 20 active-infection patients. Recovered patients mostly had mild to moderate COVID-19 managed as outpatients.

From blood, about 230-500 ng of genomic DNA served as TRB template. The CDR3 is 13 residues long. The germline CDR1 and CDR2 sequences are SGHRS and YFSETQ. Multiplex PCR with BIOMED2 TRB-A/B primer pools amplified TRB rearrangements. TCRdb itself ran the multiplex PCR reads through MiXCR, one entry per CDR3 protein. The table records around 21,000 distinct CDR3 sequences, approximately 30% of them present only once. V and J are TRBV5-1 and TRBJ2-3; D unresolved. This clonotype originated in a human donor who had recovered from COVID-19. Sequencing used blood. The CDR3 DNA reads as TGTGCCAGAAGCTTAGACCCGCCAGATACGCAGTATTTT. Amino acids: CARSLDPPDTQYF.